This TCR beta chain stems from a study of CD8 T cells in ankylosing spondylitis. Study-wide points: Certain motif variants had earlier appeared in reactive arthritis synovial fluid and blood.

Regarding this clonotype: Antigen specificity is unknown.

In making TCR beta libraries, quantitative 5'-RACE with molecular barcodes was used. MiXCR, applied by TCRdb to the 5' RACE reads, yields one record per CDR3 protein. The data contain approximately 250,000 distinct CDR3 sequences, roughly 32% of them singletons. Germline loops: CDR1 KGHSH, CDR2 LQKENI. The CDR3 runs 17 residues. V was trimmed by 2 bases and J by 2 bases, leaving 17 bases between them. This TCR was recovered from a male donor with ankylosing spondylitis or in good health (not recorded which). This chain uses TRBV18 with TRBJ2-3; weak D call: TRBD1 (5 bases). Sequenced sample: blood, either unsorted or a sorted T cell fraction (not recorded which). The CDR3 spells CASSPVPTGSLTDTQYF. CDR3 DNA sequence: TGTGCCAGCTCACCAGTTCCTACAGGTTCCCTCACAGATACGCAGTATTTT.